The present T cell receptor (beta chain) was sequenced within a study of blood T cell repertoires in COVID-19. The CDR3 has 14 amino acids. CDR1 and CDR2 (germline): KGHSH, LQKENI. V shed 3 bases and J 2 bases; nucleotides not matched to a gene: 1. Using immunoSEQ multiplex PCR, the repertoire was profiled, and TCRdb retains in-frame clones only, with some absent. The sample shows 130,000 or so clones, approximately 90% of them seen only once. What was sequenced was peripheral blood. The J gene is TRBJ1-2, the V gene TRBV18; TRBD1 aligns across 9 bases. The sequence was obtained from a man aged 50-60 years with active or convalescent COVID-19. CDR3 residues: CASSPGTGNYGYTF. The CDR3 region has the DNA TGTGCCAGCTCACCCGGGACAGGGAACTATGGCTACACCTTC.